The next 27 T cell receptor beta chains were all read from a single sample in a study of shared clonotypes between healthy human individuals. Terminally differentiated effector memory CD45RA+ cells were excluded by CCR7 positive selection of CD45RO-negative cells. Repertoires were generated with immunoSEQ multiplex PCR, while TCRdb's copy carries only in-frame clones and drops some. This sample has 2 million to 2.5 million clones; just under 95% occur once, and the top ten carry around 1.1%. The sample consisted of naive CD8+ T cells sorted from blood. The receptors were sampled from a man younger than 35 in good health.

This sequence joins TRBV28 and TRBJ2-1; tentative D call: TRBD2 (5 bases). V was trimmed by 3 bases and J by 4 bases, leaving 19 bases between them. The CDR3 has 17 amino acids. The germline V gene has CDR1 MDHEN and CDR2 SYDVKM. The DNA for the CDR3 is TGTGCCAGCAGTTTTCGGGAATTCAAGGGCCGTTACAATGAGCAGTTCTTC. Its translation: CASSFREFKGRYNEQFF. The full variable domain, with the rest looked up from reference TRBV28 and TRBJ2-1, is DVKVTQSSRYLVKRTGEKVFLECVQDMDHENMFWYRQDPGLGLRLIYFSYDVKMKEKGDIPEGYSVSREKKERFSLILESASTNQTSMYLCASSFREFKGRYNEQFFGPGTRLTVL.

This clone was counted once. V usage is TRBV27 and J usage is TRBJ1-5; D is possibly TRBD1 (6 bases). V lost 0 bases and J 7 bases, leaving 22 bases between the germline ends. The CDR3 has 18 residues. Germline V gene lookup returns CDR1 MNHEY and CDR2 SMNVEV (reference sequence). The DNA for the CDR3 is TGTGCCAGCAGTTTATCTCCCCCCCGGGGGGGCGCGGGACAGCCCCAGCATTTT. Translated: CASSLSPPRGGAGQPQHF.

This clone was counted a single time. The chain employs TRBV27 and TRBJ2-7; perhaps D is TRBD1 or TRBD2 (5 bases each). Trimming removed 5 bases from V and 4 bases from J, with 12 bases in between. The V gene's germline CDR1 is MNHEY and CDR2 SMNVEV (reference sequence). The CDR3 runs to 13 residues. The CDR3 here is CASSPGPLYEQYF. CDR3 DNA sequence: TGTGCCAGCAGTCCGGGACCGTTATACGAGCAGTACTTC.

This clone was seen once. This chain connects TRBV4-2 to TRBJ2-1; TRBD1 agrees at 9 bases. Per germline, CDR1 LGHNA and CDR2 YNFKEQ. Trimming cost V 5 bases and J 4 bases; bases outside gene matches: 6. The CDR3 length is 15 residues. This CDR3 reads CASSGGTGWYNEQFF. CDR3 nucleotides: TGTGCCAGCAGCGGGGGGACAGGGTGGTACAATGAGCAGTTCTTC.

This chain uses TRBV11-3 with TRBJ2-7; D is tentatively TRBD1 or TRBD2 (6 bases each). The CDR3 contains 15 residues. The germline V gene has CDR1 SGHNT and CDR2 YENEEA. The ends were cut back, 5 bases at V and 4 bases at J, with 18 bases in the middle. CDR3 region: CASSLFSGEEYEQYF. The CDR3 DNA reads as TGTGCCAGCAGCCTTTTCTCAGGGGAGGAGTACGAGCAGTACTTC.

The chain combines TRBV7-8 with TRBJ2-2; perhaps TRBD2 as D (7 bases). The CDR3 spans 16 residues. Germline V gene lookup returns CDR1 SGHVS and CDR2 FQNEAQ. V was shortened by 5 bases and J by 1 base, with 14 bases between the two germline ends. CDR3 sequence (DNA): TGTGCCAGCAGCCGGGGGGCTAGCGGGAACACCGGGGAGCTGTTTTTT. It translates to CASSRGASGNTGELFF.

The CDR3, as DNA: TGTGCCAGTAGTATAGAGGGGCGGGACCTTAGCACAGATACGCAGTATTTT. Encoded protein: CASSIEGRDLSTDTQYF. The rearrangement uses TRBV19 and TRBJ2-3; D possibly corresponds to TRBD2 (6 bases). CDR3 length: 17 amino acids. With 0 bases removed from V and 0 bases from J, the gap between germline ends came to 13 bases. The germline gives CDR1 LNHDA, CDR2 SQIVND (reference sequence).

V gene TRBV4-1 combines with J gene TRBJ2-1; the D is unclear. V dropped 4 bases and J dropped 3 bases, with 10 bases sitting between them. The germline CDR1 and CDR2 sequences are MGHRA and YSYEKL. This CDR3 is built from 14 residues. CDR3 residues: CASSPGWDYNEQFF. The CDR3 region has the DNA TGCGCCAGCAGCCCCGGCTGGGACTACAATGAGCAGTTCTTC.

The genes are TRBV4-1 and TRBJ2-2; D not resolved. Trimming removed 4 bases from V and 0 bases from J, with 9 bases in between. CDR1 MGHRA and CDR2 YSYEKL come from the germline V gene. The length of the CDR3 is 15 residues. CDR3 sequence reads: CASSLEDPNTGELFF. The CDR3 bases are TGCGCCAGCAGCCTAGAAGACCCGAACACCGGGGAGCTGTTTTTT.

The J gene is TRBJ2-7, the V gene TRBV2, with D possibly matching TRBD1 (5 bases). The CDR3 consists of 13 residues. The germline CDR1 and CDR2 sequences are SNHLY and FYNNEI. The germline V and J ends were trimmed by 7 bases and 3 bases, with 13 bases remaining between them. The CDR3 region is CASKGSLNYEQYF. DNA of the CDR3: TGTGCCAGCAAGGGGTCACTCAACTACGAGCAGTACTTC.

The chain joins TRBV5-8 to TRBJ2-6; D is ambiguous. This CDR3 is 15 amino acids long. CDR1 and CDR2 from the germline V gene are SGHTS and YDEGEE. V was shortened by 0 bases and J by 2 bases, with 6 bases between the two germline ends. The CDR3 sequence is CASSLVLAGANVLTF. In DNA, the CDR3 is TGTGCCAGCAGCTTGGTATTGGCTGGGGCCAACGTCCTGACTTTC.

The chain carries TRBV30 and TRBJ1-2; D unclear. The CDR3 has 13 amino acids. Germline assignment: CDR1 GTSNPN and CDR2 SVGIG (reference sequence). Trimming left V 7 bases short and J 2 bases short, with 14 bases between. CDR3 coding DNA: TGTGCCTCCTGGGGAGGTTCCAACTATGGCTACACCTTC. Translated, it gives CASWGGSNYGYTF.

This chain uses TRBV5-4 with TRBJ2-1, with 13 bases fitting TRBD2. V was clipped by 4 bases and J by 6 bases; unmatched bases: 19. The CDR3 has 20 amino acids. Germline V gives CDR1 SGHNT, CDR2 YYREEE (reference sequence). Here the CDR3 DNA reads TGTGCCAGCAGCGACCCTGAGACGGGACTAGCGGGATCTCGCGTCAATGAGCAGTTCTTC. Its protein is CASSDPETGLAGSRVNEQFF. Variable domain in full (rest from reference TRBV5-4 and TRBJ2-1): ETGVTQSPTHLIKTRGQQVTLRCSSQSGHNTVSWYQQALGQGPQFIFQYYREEENGRGNFPPRFSGLQFPNYSSELNVNALELDDSALYLCASSDPETGLAGSRVNEQFFGPGTRLTVL.

This chain joins TRBV19 and TRBJ1-2; 7 bases are shared with TRBD1. The CDR3 has 12 amino acids. CDR1 LNHDA and CDR2 SQIVND come from the germline V gene (reference sequence). CDR3 sequence reads: CVASTGNYGYTF. The DNA of the CDR3 is TGTGTCGCATCGACAGGGAACTATGGCTACACCTTC. Complete variable domain (other parts from reference TRBV19 and TRBJ1-2): DGGITQSPKYLFRKEGQNVTLSCEQNLNHDAMYWYRQDPGQGLRLIYYSQIVNDFQKGDIAEGYSVSREKKESFPLTVTSAQKNPTAFYLCVASTGNYGYTFGSGTRLTVV.

CDR3 bases: TGTGCCAGCAGCTTAGGAAGGGGGACCTACACCGGGGAGCTGTTTTTT. It encodes CASSLGRGTYTGELFF. The chain employs TRBV11-1 and TRBJ2-2, with D tentatively TRBD1 (6 bases). This CDR3 contains 16 residues. Trimming pared 1 base from V and 3 bases from J, leaving 12 bases between. The germline V gene has CDR1 SGHAT and CDR2 FQDESV (reference sequence). The full variable domain, with the rest looked up from reference TRBV11-1 and TRBJ2-2, is EAEVAQSPRYKITEKSQAVAFWCDPISGHATLYWYRQILGQGPELLVQFQDESVVDDSQLPKDRFSAERLKGVDSTLKIQPAELGDSAMYLCASSLGRGTYTGELFFGEGSRLTVL.

CDR3 nucleotide sequence: TGTGCCAGCAGTGAAGCGCGCTTTACCTACGAGCAGTACTTC. It codes for CASSEARFTYEQYF. The chain uses TRBV6-1 and TRBJ2-7; D ambiguous. Germline V gene lookup returns CDR1 MNHNS and CDR2 SASEGT. Trimming removed 0 bases from V and 2 bases from J, with 8 bases in between. There are 14 residues in the CDR3.

This chain uses TRBV27 with TRBJ2-2; D is tentatively TRBD1 or TRBD2 (8 bases each). There are 16 residues in the CDR3. Germline V gene sequence: CDR1 MNHEY, CDR2 SMNVEV (reference sequence). The V end was cut by 7 bases, the J end by 4 bases, with 19 bases between. CDR3 DNA sequence: TGTGCCAGCATCCAATTAGCGGGACAGGTCACCGGGGAGCTGTTTTTT. It specifies CASIQLAGQVTGELFF.

The chain combines TRBV6-6 with TRBJ2-1; 10 positions agree with TRBD2. Germline CDR1 and CDR2: MNHNY and SVGAGI (reference sequence). Trimming cost V 4 bases and J 6 bases; bases outside gene matches: 3. CDR3 size: 14 residues. The CDR3 loop reads CASSSSGSLNEQFF. CDR3 nucleotides: TGTGCCAGCAGTTCTAGCGGGAGTCTCAATGAGCAGTTCTTC.

V usage is TRBV7-9 and J usage is TRBJ2-7; D ambiguous. Trimming took off 8 bases at V and 1 base at J, with 9 bases between the two ends. The germline V gene has CDR1 SEHNR and CDR2 FQNEAQ (reference sequence). The length of the CDR3 is 12 residues. The CDR3 DNA reads as TGTGCCAGCGCCCCCCCATCCTACGAGCAGTACTTC. Translated, it gives CASAPPSYEQYF.

A remark on this clone: At one boundary the junction diverges from the germline segment, which might be a read error. This sequence joins TRBV27 and TRBJ2-7; TRBD2 is a possible D gene (6 bases). Germline CDR1 and CDR2: MNHEY and SMNVEV (reference sequence). The CDR3 runs to 13 residues. The CDR3 here is CASGTSGSYEQYF. As DNA, the CDR3 is TGTGCCAGCGGGACTTCCGGCTCCTACGAGCAGTACTTT.

This sequence joins TRBV6-1 and TRBJ2-2; 9 nucleotides match TRBD2. CDR1 is MNHNS and CDR2 is SASEGT in the germline V gene. Trimming removed 7 bases from V and 8 bases from J; junction bases left unmatched: 8. This CDR3 region has 14 residues. CDR3 coding DNA: TGTGCCAGCACAAGACTAGCGGTTGTTGGGGAGCTGTTTTTT. Translated, it gives CASTRLAVVGELFF.

The gene calls are TRBV4-1 and TRBJ2-7, with TRBD2 matching over 7 bases. V lost 0 bases to trimming and J lost 7 bases; unmatched junction nucleotides: 3. Germline values: CDR1 MGHRA, CDR2 YSYEKL. The CDR3 consists of 13 residues. In nucleotides, the CDR3 is TGCGCCAGCAGCCAAGATTTACTAGCGGAGCAGTACTTC. Translated: CASSQDLLAEQYF.

This chain links TRBV13 with TRBJ1-3, with D hard to call. Trimming removed 2 bases at V and 2 bases at J, with 7 bases between. Germline CDR1 reads PRHDT; CDR2 reads FYEKMQ (reference sequence). CDR3 length: 14 amino acids. CDR3 in DNA: TGTGCCAGCAGCTTATTAAATACTGGAAACACCATATATTTT. This encodes CASSLLNTGNTIYF.

This rearrangement joins TRBV27 to TRBJ2-7; D gene uncertain. From germline, CDR1 is MNHEY and CDR2 SMNVEV (reference sequence). The CDR3 sequence is 12 residues long. The CDR3 DNA reads as TGTCGGGCCCGGGCCCTAGTTGGCGAGCAGTACTTC. Translating gives CRARALVGEQYF.

This rearrangement joins TRBV9 to TRBJ1-2, with 8 nucleotides matching TRBD1. From germline, CDR1 is SGDLS and CDR2 YYNGEE. With V trimmed by 4 bases and J by 1 base, 9 bases remained unmatched. The CDR3 has 16 residues. CDR3 in amino acids: CASSPWGQADNYGYTF. CDR3 nucleotide sequence: TGTGCCAGCAGCCCCTGGGGACAGGCCGATAACTATGGCTACACCTTC. The full variable domain, rest sourced from reference TRBV9 and TRBJ1-2, is DSGVTQTPKHLITATGQRVTLRCSPRSGDLSVYWYQQSLDQGLQFLIQYYNGEERAKGNILERFSAQQFPDLHSELNLSSLELGDSALYFCASSPWGQADNYGYTFGSGTRLTVV.

The V call is TRBV4-1, the J call TRBJ1-5; a weak D match, TRBD1 (5 bases). CDR3 length equals 15 residues. V lost 4 bases and J 6 bases, leaving 16 bases between the germline ends. Germline values: CDR1 MGHRA, CDR2 YSYEKL. The CDR3: CASSLGDLGLQPQHF. DNA for the CDR3: TGCGCCAGCAGCCTGGGGGACCTTGGTCTTCAGCCCCAGCATTTT.

Details on this clone: This same CDR3 is encoded by further DNA sequences in the sample. The genes are TRBV9 and TRBJ2-7; D might be TRBD2 (6 bases). This CDR3 comprises 14 residues. Germline values: CDR1 SGDLS, CDR2 YYNGEE. The V gene lost 4 bases and the J gene lost 3 bases, with 14 bases spanning the gap. CDR3 sequence (DNA): TGTGCCAGCAGCCCAGGTGGAGCGGGCTACGAGCAGTACTTC. Translating it yields CASSPGGAGYEQYF.